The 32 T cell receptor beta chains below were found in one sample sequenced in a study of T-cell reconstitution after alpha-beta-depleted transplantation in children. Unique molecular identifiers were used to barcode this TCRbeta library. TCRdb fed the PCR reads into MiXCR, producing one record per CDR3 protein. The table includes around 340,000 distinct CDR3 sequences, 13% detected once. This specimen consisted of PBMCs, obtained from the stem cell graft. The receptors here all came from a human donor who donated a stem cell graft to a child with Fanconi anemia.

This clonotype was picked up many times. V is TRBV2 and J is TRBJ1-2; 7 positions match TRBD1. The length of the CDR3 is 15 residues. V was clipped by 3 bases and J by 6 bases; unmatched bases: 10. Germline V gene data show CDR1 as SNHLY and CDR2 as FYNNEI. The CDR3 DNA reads TGTGCCAGCAGTGATACAAGGGCACAGGGGCATGGCTACACCTTC. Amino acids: CASSDTRAQGHGYTF.

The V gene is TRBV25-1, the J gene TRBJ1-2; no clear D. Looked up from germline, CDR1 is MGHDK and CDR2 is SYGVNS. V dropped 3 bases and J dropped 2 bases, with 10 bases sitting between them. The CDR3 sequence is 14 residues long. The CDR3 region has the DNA TGTGCCAGCAGTGACATCAATCGGAACTATGGCTACACCTTC. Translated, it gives CASSDINRNYGYTF.

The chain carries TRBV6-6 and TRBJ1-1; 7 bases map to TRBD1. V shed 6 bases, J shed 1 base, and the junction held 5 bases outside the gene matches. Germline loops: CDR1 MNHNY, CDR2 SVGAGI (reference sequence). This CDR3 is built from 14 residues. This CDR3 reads CASRQGNPNTEAFF. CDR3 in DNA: TGTGCCAGCAGACAGGGGAATCCGAACACTGAAGCTTTCTTT.

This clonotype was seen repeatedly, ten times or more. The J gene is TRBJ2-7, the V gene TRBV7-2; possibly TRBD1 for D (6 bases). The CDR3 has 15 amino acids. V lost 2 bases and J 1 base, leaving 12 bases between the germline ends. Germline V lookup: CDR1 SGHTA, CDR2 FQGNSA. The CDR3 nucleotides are TGTGCCAGCAGCTTAACGGGCAGGGGTTCCTACGAGCAGTACTTC. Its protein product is CASSLTGRGSYEQYF.

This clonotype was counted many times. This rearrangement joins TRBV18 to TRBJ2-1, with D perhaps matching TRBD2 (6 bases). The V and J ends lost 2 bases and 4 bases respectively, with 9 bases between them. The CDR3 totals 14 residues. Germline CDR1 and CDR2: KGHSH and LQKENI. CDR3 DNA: TGTGCCAGCTCACCAGCGGGGCGGTACAATGAGCAGTTCTTC. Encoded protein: CASSPAGRYNEQFF.

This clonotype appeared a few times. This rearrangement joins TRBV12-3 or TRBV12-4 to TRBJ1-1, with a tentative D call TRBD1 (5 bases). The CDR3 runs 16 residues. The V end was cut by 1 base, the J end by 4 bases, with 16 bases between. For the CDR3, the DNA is TGTGCCAGCAGTTTAGGGGGTGGGGGGGTTGGCACTGAAGCTTTCTTT. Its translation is CASSLGGGGVGTEAFF.

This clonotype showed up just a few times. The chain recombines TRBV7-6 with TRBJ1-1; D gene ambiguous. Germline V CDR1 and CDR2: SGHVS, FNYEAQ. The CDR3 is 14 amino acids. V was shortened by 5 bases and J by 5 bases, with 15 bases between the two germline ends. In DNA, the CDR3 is TGTGCCAGCAGCCAGCAATATTTTGGAACTGAAGCTTTCTTT. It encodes CASSQQYFGTEAFF.

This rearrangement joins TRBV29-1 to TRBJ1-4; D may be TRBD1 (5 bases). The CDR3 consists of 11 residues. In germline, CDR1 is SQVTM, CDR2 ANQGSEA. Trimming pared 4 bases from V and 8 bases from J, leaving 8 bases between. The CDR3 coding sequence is TGCAGCGTTGGTGAGGGGGAAAAACTGTTTTTT. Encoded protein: CSVGEGEKLFF.

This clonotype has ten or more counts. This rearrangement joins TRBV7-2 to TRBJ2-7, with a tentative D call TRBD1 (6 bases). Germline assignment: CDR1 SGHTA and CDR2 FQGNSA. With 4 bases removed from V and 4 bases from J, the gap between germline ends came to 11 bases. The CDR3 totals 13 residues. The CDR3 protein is CASSSVQGYEQYF. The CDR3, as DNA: TGTGCCAGCAGCTCCGTACAGGGTTACGAGCAGTACTTC.

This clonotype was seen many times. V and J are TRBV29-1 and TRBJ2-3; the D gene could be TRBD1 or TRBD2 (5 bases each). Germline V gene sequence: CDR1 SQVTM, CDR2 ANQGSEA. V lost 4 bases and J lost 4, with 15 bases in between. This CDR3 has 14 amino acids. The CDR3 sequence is CSVGDPSTSDTQYF. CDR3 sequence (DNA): TGCAGCGTTGGGGACCCCTCAACTTCAGATACGCAGTATTTT.

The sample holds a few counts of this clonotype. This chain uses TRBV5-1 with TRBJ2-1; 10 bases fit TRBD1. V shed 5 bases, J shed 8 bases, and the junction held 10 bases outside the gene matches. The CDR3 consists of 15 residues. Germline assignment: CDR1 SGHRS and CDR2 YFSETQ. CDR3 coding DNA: TGCGCCAGCAGTTTTATTGGGACAGGGGTCGATGAGCAGTTCTTC. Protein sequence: CASSFIGTGVDEQFF.

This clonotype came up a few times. CDR3 sequence (DNA): TGTGCCAGCAGCTTAAATTACAGGGGCGAGCAGTACTTC. Translating it yields CASSLNYRGEQYF. The chain recombines TRBV7-2 with TRBJ2-7; 7 nucleotides agree with TRBD1. There are 13 residues in the CDR3. The V segment lost 2 bases and the J segment 6 bases; nucleotides outside the gene matches: 4. CDR1 and CDR2 (germline): SGHTA, FQGNSA.

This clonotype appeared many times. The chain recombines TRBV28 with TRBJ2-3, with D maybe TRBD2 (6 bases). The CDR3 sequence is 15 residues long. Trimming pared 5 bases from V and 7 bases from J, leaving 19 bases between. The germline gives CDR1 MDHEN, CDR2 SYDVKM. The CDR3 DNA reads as TGTGCCAGCAGTCTTAGGACGGGAGCACGGTATACGCAGTATTTT. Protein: CASSLRTGARYTQYF.

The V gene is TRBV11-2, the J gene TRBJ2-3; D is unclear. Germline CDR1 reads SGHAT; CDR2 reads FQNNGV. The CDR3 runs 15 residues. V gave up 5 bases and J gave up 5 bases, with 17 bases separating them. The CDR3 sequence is CASSPTRWPKDTQYF. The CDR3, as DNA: TGTGCCAGCAGCCCGACCAGGTGGCCGAAAGATACGCAGTATTTT.

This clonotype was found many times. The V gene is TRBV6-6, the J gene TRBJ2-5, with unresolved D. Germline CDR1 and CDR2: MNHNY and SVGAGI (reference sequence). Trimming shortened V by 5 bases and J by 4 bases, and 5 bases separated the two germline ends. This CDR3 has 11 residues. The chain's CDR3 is CASSNLETQYF. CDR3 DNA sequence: TGTGCCAGCAGTAACCTAGAGACCCAGTACTTC.

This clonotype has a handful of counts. CDR3 amino acids: CASSARVSADTQYF. The DNA of the CDR3 is TGTGCCAGCAGCGCAAGGGTCTCAGCAGATACGCAGTATTTT. This chain joins TRBV6-1 and TRBJ2-3; D call uncertain. The germline CDR1 and CDR2 sequences are MNHNS and SASEGT. The CDR3 is 14 amino acids. The V gene lost 6 bases and the J gene lost 4 bases, with 14 bases spanning the gap.

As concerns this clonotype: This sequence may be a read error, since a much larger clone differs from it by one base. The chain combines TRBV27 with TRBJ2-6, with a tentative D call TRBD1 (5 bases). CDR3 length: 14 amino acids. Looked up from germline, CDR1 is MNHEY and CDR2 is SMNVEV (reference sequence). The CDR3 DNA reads TGTGCCAGCAGTCTCCGCTCTGGGGCCTACGTCCTGACTTTC. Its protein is CASSLRSGAYVLTF.

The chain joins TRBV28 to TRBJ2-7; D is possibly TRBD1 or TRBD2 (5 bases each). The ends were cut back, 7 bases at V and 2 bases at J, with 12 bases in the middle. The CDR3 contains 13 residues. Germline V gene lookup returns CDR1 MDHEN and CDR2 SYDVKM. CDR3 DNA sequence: TGTGCCAGCACGGGGCAGGGAACCTACGAGCAGTACGTC. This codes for CASTGQGTYEQYV.

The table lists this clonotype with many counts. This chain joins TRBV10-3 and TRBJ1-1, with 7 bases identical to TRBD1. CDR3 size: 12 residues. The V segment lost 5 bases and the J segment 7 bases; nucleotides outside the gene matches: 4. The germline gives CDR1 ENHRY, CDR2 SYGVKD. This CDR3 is CAISSGTDEAFF. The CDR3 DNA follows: TGTGCCATCAGTTCTGGGACAGATGAAGCTTTCTTT.

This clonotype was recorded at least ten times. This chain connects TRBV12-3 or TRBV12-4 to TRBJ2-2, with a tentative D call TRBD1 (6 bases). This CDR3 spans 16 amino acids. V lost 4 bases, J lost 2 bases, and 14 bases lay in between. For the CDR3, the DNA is TGTGCCAGCAGTTCCCGGGGACATCTCAACACCGGGGAGCTGTTTTTT. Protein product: CASSSRGHLNTGELFF.

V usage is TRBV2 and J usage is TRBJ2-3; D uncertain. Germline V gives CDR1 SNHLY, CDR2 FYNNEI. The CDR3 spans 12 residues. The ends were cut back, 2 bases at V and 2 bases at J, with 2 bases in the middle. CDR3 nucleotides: TGTGCCAGCAGTGAATACACAGATACGCAGTATTTT. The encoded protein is CASSEYTDTQYF.

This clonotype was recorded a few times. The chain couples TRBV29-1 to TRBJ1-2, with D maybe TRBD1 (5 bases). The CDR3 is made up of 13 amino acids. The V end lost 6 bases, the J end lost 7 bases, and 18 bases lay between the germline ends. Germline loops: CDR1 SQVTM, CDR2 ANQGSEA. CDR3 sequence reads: CSVSFREEFGYTF. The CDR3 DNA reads TGCAGCGTCTCCTTCAGGGAAGAGTTTGGCTACACCTTC.

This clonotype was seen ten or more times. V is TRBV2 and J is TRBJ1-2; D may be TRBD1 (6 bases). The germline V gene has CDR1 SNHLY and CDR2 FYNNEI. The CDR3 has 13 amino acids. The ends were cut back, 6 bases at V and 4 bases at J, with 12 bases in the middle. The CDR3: CASREDSLYGYTF. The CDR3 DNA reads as TGTGCCAGCAGGGAGGACAGCCTCTATGGCTACACCTTC.

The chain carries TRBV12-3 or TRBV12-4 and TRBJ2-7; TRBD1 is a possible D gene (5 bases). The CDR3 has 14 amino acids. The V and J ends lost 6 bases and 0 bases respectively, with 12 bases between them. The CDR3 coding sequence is TGTGCCAGCAGCCTGACCACAGGCTCCTACGAGCAGTACTTC. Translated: CASSLTTGSYEQYF.

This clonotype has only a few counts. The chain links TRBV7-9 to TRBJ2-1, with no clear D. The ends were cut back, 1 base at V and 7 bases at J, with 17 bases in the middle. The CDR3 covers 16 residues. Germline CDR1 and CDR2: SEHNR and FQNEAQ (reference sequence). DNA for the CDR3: TGTGCCAGCAGCTTAGTCCGAGACTCAAAGGTAAATGAGCAGTTCTTC. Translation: CASSLVRDSKVNEQFF.

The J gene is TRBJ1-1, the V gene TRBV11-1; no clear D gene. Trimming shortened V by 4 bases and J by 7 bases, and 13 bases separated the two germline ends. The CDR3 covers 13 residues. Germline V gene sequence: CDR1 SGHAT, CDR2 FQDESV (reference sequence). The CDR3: CASSSLNLYEAFF. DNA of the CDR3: TGTGCCAGCAGCTCCTTAAATCTTTATGAAGCTTTCTTT. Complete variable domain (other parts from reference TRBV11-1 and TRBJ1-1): EAEVAQSPRYKITEKSQAVAFWCDPISGHATLYWYRQILGQGPELLVQFQDESVVDDSQLPKDRFSAERLKGVDSTLKIQPAELGDSAMYLCASSSLNLYEAFFGQGTRLTVV.

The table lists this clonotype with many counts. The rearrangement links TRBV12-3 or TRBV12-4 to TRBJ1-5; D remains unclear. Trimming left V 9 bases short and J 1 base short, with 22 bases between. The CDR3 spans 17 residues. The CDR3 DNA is TGTGCCAGTACCAACCTCGCCCAGTGGGTCAGCAATCAGCCCCAGCATTTT. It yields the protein CASTNLAQWVSNQPQHF.

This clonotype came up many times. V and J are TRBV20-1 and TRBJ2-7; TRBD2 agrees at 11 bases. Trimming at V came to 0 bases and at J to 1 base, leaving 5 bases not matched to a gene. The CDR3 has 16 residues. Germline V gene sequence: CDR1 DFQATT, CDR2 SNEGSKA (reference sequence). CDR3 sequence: CSARDSSGGASYEQYF. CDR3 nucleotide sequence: TGCAGTGCTAGAGATAGTAGCGGGGGGGCATCCTACGAGCAGTACTTC.

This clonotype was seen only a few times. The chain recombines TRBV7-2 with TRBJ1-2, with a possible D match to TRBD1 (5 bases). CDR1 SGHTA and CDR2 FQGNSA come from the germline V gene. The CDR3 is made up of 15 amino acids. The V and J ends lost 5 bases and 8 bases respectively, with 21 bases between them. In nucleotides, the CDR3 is TGTGCCAGCAGCCCTCCCAGTGCGGGACGTAGCGGCTACACCTTC. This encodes CASSPPSAGRSGYTF. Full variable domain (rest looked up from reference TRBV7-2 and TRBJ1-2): GAGVSQSPSNKVTEKGKDVELRCDPISGHTALYWYRQSLGQGLEFLIYFQGNSAPDKSGLPSDRFSAERTGGSVSTLTIQRTQQEDSAVYLCASSPPSAGRSGYTFGSGTRLTVV.

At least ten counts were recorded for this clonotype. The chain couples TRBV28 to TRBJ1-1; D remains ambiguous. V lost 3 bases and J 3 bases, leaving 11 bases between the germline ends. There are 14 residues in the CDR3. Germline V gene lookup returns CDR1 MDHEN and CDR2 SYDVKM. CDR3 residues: CASSLPTSYTEAFF. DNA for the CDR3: TGTGCCAGCAGTTTGCCTACGTCTTACACTGAAGCTTTCTTT.

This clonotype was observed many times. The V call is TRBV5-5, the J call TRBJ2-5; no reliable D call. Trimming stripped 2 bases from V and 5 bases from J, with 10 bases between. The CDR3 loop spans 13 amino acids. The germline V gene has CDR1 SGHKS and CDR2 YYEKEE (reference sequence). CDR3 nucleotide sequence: TGTGCCAGCAGCTTTAGGGTTGATGAGACCCAGTACTTC. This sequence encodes CASSFRVDETQYF.

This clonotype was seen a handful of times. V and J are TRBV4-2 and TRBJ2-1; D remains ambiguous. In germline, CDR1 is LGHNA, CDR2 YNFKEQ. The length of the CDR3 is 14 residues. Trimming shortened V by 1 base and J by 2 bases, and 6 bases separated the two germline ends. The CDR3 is CASSQALTYNEQFF. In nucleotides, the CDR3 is TGTGCCAGCAGCCAAGCTCTGACCTACAATGAGCAGTTCTTC.